The 14 T cell receptor beta chains below all came from one sample that was sequenced in a study of shared clonotypes between healthy human individuals. Repertoires were generated with immunoSEQ multiplex PCR, while TCRdb's copy carries only in-frame clones and drops some. Of under 2.5 million clones listed, less than 95% were seen once; the top ten hold 0.37%. Sequencing was carried out using naive CD4+ T cells from PBMCs. Subset noted: CD45RA+ positively selected. All receptors come from a man aged 18 to 30 in good health. Some clones in this sample may be carry-over from other donors' samples.

The chain employs TRBV11-2 and TRBJ2-3; either TRBD1 or TRBD2 may fit D (5 bases each). The germline CDR1 and CDR2 sequences are SGHAT and FQNNGV. V dropped 2 bases and J dropped 12 bases, with 24 bases sitting between them. CDR3 length equals 16 residues. The CDR3 is CASSLSAGTEAKKQYF. CDR3 DNA sequence: TGTGCCAGCAGCTTAAGCGCCGGGACGGAGGCCAAAAAACAGTATTTT.

About this clone: The same CDR3 also results from other DNA sequences found in this sample. V gene TRBV2 combines with J gene TRBJ1-5; 9 bases fit TRBD1. Trimming cost V 3 bases and J 4 bases; bases outside gene matches: 4. CDR3 size: 15 residues. Germline V CDR1 and CDR2: SNHLY, FYNNEI. In nucleotides, the CDR3 is TGTGCCAGCAGTGACTCGGGACAGGGAAATCAGCCCCAGCATTTT. As protein: CASSDSGQGNQPQHF.

The rearrangement uses TRBV5-1 and TRBJ1-4, with a possible D match to TRBD1 (6 bases). V was pared by 3 bases and J by 0 bases, with 15 bases between. Germline loops: CDR1 SGHRS, CDR2 YFSETQ. CDR3 size: 17 residues. CDR3 nucleotides: TGCGCCAGCAGCTCACAGGGAGCTTCATCAACTAATGAAAAACTGTTTTTT. Protein sequence: CASSSQGASSTNEKLFF.

The V gene is TRBV27, the J gene TRBJ1-4, with TRBD1 matching over 8 bases. Germline loops: CDR1 MNHEY, CDR2 SMNVEV (reference sequence). Trimming removed 6 bases from V and 4 bases from J; junction bases left unmatched: 7. The CDR3 spans 15 residues. The CDR3 nucleotides are TGTGCCAGCAGGCTGCAGGGGGCAGGTAATGAAAAACTGTTTTTT. The encoded protein is CASRLQGAGNEKLFF.

The chain combines TRBV30 with TRBJ2-5, with D possibly matching TRBD1 (5 bases). Germline CDR1 and CDR2: GTSNPN and SVGIG (reference sequence). CDR3 size: 12 residues. V was shortened by 2 bases and J by 5 bases, with 9 bases between the two germline ends. CDR3 coding DNA: TGTGCCTGGAGTTTTAAGGGGGAGACCCAGTACTTC. This codes for CAWSFKGETQYF.

The V gene is TRBV5-1, the J gene TRBJ2-1, with 7 positions matching TRBD2. CDR1 is SGHRS, CDR2 YFSETQ, per germline. This CDR3 contains 14 residues. V lost 3 bases to trimming and J lost 7 bases; unmatched junction nucleotides: 7. CDR3 nucleotides: TGCGCCAGCAGCTACGCGGGAGAGGGAAATGAGCAGTTCTTC. It codes for CASSYAGEGNEQFF.

The chain carries TRBV4-1 and TRBJ2-7; possible D gene TRBD2, 5 bases. Germline lookup yields CDR1 MGHRA and CDR2 YSYEKL. CDR3 length: 16 residues. Trimming left V 4 bases short and J 2 bases short, with 18 bases between. The CDR3 loop is CASSRGERGMTYEQYF. The CDR3 DNA is TGCGCCAGCAGCCGGGGTGAAAGAGGGATGACCTACGAGCAGTACTTC.

The chain links TRBV28 to TRBJ1-4; D not resolved. The germline CDR1 and CDR2 sequences are MDHEN and SYDVKM. CDR3 size: 11 residues. V was clipped by 2 bases and J by 10 bases, with 5 bases between them. CDR3 bases: TGTGCCAGCAGTTTAATGGGAAAACTGTTTTTT. This codes for CASSLMGKLFF.

The chain carries TRBV29-1 and TRBJ1-2; unclear D gene. There are 12 residues in the CDR3. Between the trimmed V and J ends, which lost 6 bases and 2 bases, there was a span of 10 bases. CDR1 is SQVTM and CDR2 is ANQGSEA in the germline V gene. CDR3: CSVSRSNYGYTF. CDR3 DNA: TGCAGCGTCTCGCGGAGCAACTATGGCTACACCTTC.

Of note for this clone: This same CDR3 is encoded by further DNA sequences in the sample. This chain joins TRBV2 and TRBJ1-2, with D possibly matching TRBD1 (6 bases). Germline-derived CDR1 and CDR2 are SNHLY and FYNNEI. The CDR3 has 13 amino acids. The germline V and J ends were trimmed by 5 bases and 2 bases, with 9 bases remaining between them. CDR3 coding DNA: TGTGCCAGCAGTTCTCAGGGGAACTATGGCTACACCTTC. It translates to CASSSQGNYGYTF.

This clone was seen once. The gene calls are TRBV5-4 and TRBJ1-4, with no clear D. This CDR3 is built from 15 residues. V was pared by 1 base and J by 4 bases, with 11 bases between. CDR1 and CDR2 (germline): SGHNT, YYREEE (reference sequence). In DNA form, the CDR3 reads TGTGCCAGCAGCTTGTCGGCGGCCTTTAATGAAAAACTGTTTTTT. Translating gives CASSLSAAFNEKLFF.

This clone is a singleton in its sample. Additional DNA sequences in this sample encode the identical CDR3. This chain links TRBV6-5 with TRBJ2-7; D gene ambiguous. This CDR3 region has 13 residues. Deletions cut 2 bases from V and 7 bases from J, with 12 bases between. Germline CDR1 and CDR2: MNHEY and SVGAGI. The CDR3 spells CASSYLSVGEQYF. The CDR3 nucleotides are TGTGCCAGCAGTTACCTCAGCGTAGGAGAGCAGTACTTC.

The chain recombines TRBV14 with TRBJ2-1; TRBD2 aligns across 14 bases. With 2 bases clipped from V and 3 bases from J, the junction kept 3 bases outside the gene matches. This CDR3 is 17 amino acids long. Germline-derived CDR1 and CDR2 are SGHDN and FVKESK. CDR3 bases: TGTGCCAGCAGCCAAAGACTAGCGGGAGGGTACTACAATGAGCAGTTCTTC. Translating gives CASSQRLAGGYYNEQFF. Based on the CDR3 plus reference TRBV14 and TRBJ2-1, the full variable domain is EAGVTQFPSHSVIEKGQTVTLRCDPISGHDNLYWYRRVMGKEIKFLLHFVKESKQDESGMPNNRFLAERTGGTYSTLKVQPAELEDSGVYFCASSQRLAGGYYNEQFFGPGTRLTVL.

The V call is TRBV7-9, the J call TRBJ2-7, with 12 bases aligning to TRBD1. Losses at the gene ends were 2 bases for V and 7 bases for J; bases not matched to a gene: 9. The CDR3 spans 16 residues. The germline V gene encodes CDR1 SEHNR and CDR2 FQNEAQ (reference sequence). The CDR3 sequence: CASSLKPGQGAGEQYF. In nucleotides, the CDR3 is TGTGCCAGCAGCTTAAAACCGGGACAGGGGGCTGGAGAGCAGTACTTC.